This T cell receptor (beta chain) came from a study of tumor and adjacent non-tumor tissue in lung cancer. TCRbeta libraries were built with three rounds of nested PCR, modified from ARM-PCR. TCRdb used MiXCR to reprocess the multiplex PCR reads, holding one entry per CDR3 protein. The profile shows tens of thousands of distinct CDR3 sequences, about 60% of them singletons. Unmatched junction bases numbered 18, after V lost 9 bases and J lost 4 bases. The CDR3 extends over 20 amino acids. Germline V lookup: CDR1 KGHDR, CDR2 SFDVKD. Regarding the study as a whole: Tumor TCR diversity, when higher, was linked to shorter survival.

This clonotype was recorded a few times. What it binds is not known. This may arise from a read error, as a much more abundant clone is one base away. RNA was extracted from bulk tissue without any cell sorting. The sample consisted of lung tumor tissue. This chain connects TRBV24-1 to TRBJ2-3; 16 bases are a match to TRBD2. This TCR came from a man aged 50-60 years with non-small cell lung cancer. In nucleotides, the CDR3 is TGTGCCACCGGTGTAGGCAAACCGGGACTAGCGGGAGGGGTTTCAGATACGCAGTATTTT. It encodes CATGVGKPGLAGGVSDTQYF.